The 9 T cell receptor beta chains presented below share a single source sample, sequenced in a study of blood T cell repertoires in COVID-19. Using immunoSEQ multiplex PCR, the repertoire was profiled, and TCRdb retains in-frame clones only, with some absent. The sample has some 220,000 clones, more than 80% seen once; the top ten hold around 5.2%. Sequenced sample: peripheral blood. Every receptor here comes from a human donor in a cohort sampled during active COVID-19.

V and J are TRBV7-6 and TRBJ1-3; tentative D call: TRBD1 (6 bases). Deletions cut 2 bases from V and 0 bases from J, with 17 bases between. The germline gives CDR1 SGHVS, CDR2 FNYEAQ. The CDR3 runs 18 residues. The CDR3 loop is CASSLISGQGSSGNTIYF. CDR3 coding DNA: TGTGCCAGCAGCTTAATCTCTGGTCAGGGGAGCTCTGGAAACACCATATATTTT.

CDR3 sequence: CASSEGLAPGETQYF. DNA for the CDR3: TGCGCCAGCAGCGAGGGACTGGCCCCGGGAGAGACCCAGTACTTC. The chain is built from TRBV5-1 and TRBJ2-5, with D tentatively TRBD2 (6 bases). The CDR3 contains 15 residues. Germline CDR1 is SGHRS and CDR2 is YFSETQ. V shed 4 bases and J shed 4 bases, with 17 bases lying between them.

This rearrangement joins TRBV5-8 to TRBJ2-1; D gene uncertain. Germline CDR1 reads SGHTS; CDR2 reads YDEGEE. The ends were cut back, 6 bases at V and 4 bases at J, with 8 bases in the middle. This CDR3 has 12 residues. The CDR3 sequence: CASTHRYNEQFF. In nucleotides, the CDR3 is TGTGCCAGCACCCACAGATACAATGAGCAGTTCTTC.

This chain joins TRBV6-5 and TRBJ1-3, with unresolved D. The V end lost 9 bases, the J end lost 5 bases, and 14 bases lay between the germline ends. CDR3 length equals 13 residues. The germline V gene has CDR1 MNHEY and CDR2 SVGAGI. The CDR3 here is CASGAGRRNTIYF. The CDR3 bases are TGTGCCAGTGGCGCGGGTCGAAGAAACACCATATATTTT.

The chain is built from TRBV7-8 and TRBJ2-2, with 10 bases aligning to TRBD1. V gave up 4 bases and J gave up 6 bases; unmatched junction bases: 17. This CDR3 has 19 residues. CDR1 and CDR2 from the germline V gene are SGHVS and FQNEAQ. CDR3 loop: CASSSRDRGTLSKSGELFF. The DNA for the CDR3 is TGTGCCAGCAGCTCCCGGGACAGGGGCACCCTATCCAAGTCCGGGGAGCTGTTTTTT.

The chain has TRBV5-1 and TRBJ2-1, with 12 nucleotides matching TRBD2. The CDR3 sequence is 15 residues long. The ends lost 4 bases at V and 8 bases at J; junction bases unmatched: 7. Germline assignment: CDR1 SGHRS and CDR2 YFSETQ. CDR3 bases: TGCGCCAGCAGCCCTAGCGGGAGGGCCTGGGATGAGCAGTTCTTC. Its protein product is CASSPSGRAWDEQFF.

V gene TRBV2 combines with J gene TRBJ2-1; tentative D call: TRBD2 (5 bases). The CDR3 extends over 12 amino acids. Between the trimmed V and J ends, which lost 3 bases and 12 bases, there was a span of 12 bases. CDR1 and CDR2 (germline): SNHLY, FYNNEI. CDR3 nucleotide sequence: TGTGCCAGCAGTGACGAGGGAATAAGGCAGTTCTTC. This encodes CASSDEGIRQFF.

The CDR3 coding sequence is TGTGCCACCAGTTCAGGTTTGAAGACCCAGTACTTC. It translates to CATSSGLKTQYF. This chain uses TRBV15 with TRBJ2-5; D is ambiguous. CDR3 length: 12 amino acids. Germline CDR1 is LNHNV and CDR2 is YYDKDF (reference sequence). Trimming pared 6 bases from V and 6 bases from J, leaving 11 bases between. Looking up the rest from reference TRBV15 and TRBJ2-5 gives the full variable domain: DAMVIQNPRYQVTQFGKPVTLSCSQTLNHNVMYWYQQKSSQAPKLLFHYYDKDFNNEADTPDNFQSRRPNTSFCFLDIRSPGLGDTAMYLCATSSGLKTQYFGPGTRLLVL.

This clone was detected only a few times. V is TRBV30 and J is TRBJ1-1; 7 bases align to TRBD1. Germline V gives CDR1 GTSNPN, CDR2 SVGIG (reference sequence). This CDR3 is 14 amino acids long. After removal of 4 bases from V and 5 bases from J, the junction contained 10 bases not matched to a gene. In DNA, the CDR3 is TGTGCCTGGATTGTAGGGGGCGCTTATACTGAAGCTTTCTTT. It is translated as CAWIVGGAYTEAFF.